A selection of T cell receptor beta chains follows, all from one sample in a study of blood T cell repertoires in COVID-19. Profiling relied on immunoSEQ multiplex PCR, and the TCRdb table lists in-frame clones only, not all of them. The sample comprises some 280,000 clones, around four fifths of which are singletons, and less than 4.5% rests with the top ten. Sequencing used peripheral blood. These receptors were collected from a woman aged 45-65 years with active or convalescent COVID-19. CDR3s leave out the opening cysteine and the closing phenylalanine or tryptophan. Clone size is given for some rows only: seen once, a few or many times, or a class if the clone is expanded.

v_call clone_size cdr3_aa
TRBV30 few AWSVGTTSGRRSSYNEQF
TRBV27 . ASSVTGGMDTQY
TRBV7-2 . ASSLLAGQVYNEQF
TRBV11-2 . ASSFSLYEQY
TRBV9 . ASSASGGSTDTQY
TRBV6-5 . ASRRQGAVDGEQY
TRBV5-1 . ASRWTRVTEAF
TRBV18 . ASSPPRVEREALAKNIQY
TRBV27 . ASSLALFAGEQY
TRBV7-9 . ASSFRGTSQAGELF
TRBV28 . ASSSGETSGLGEY
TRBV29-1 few SAPSGSNPDTQY
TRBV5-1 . ASSPTRADTQY
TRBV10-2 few ASSGNLQGLTDTQY
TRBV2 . ASTSGGGPLGTQY
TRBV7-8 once ASSLYLGQAMNTEAF
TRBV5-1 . ASSLLLATSTDTQY
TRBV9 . ASSPAPRRQETQY
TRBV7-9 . ASSWDRANTEAF
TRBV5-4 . ASSRDRGESNEQF
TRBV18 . ASSPNIAGAADTQY
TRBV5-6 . ASSLGGTGKYEQY
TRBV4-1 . ASSPGVPTDTQY
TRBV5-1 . ASSLALAGEPGELF
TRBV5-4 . ASSLGGRQGAQPQH
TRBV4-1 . ASSQTFRDRHNEQF
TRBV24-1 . ATSDTGLAGGPLTDTQY
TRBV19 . ASSRTSGRAEGEQF
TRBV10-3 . AISVEQGANTIY
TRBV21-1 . ASSKVGFSGDQPQH
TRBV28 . ASNVRGPTEAF
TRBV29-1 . SVSPGQGDYGYT
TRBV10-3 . AIRGTSGRANNEQF
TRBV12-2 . ASRPGTGIIPWPYNEQF
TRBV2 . ASREGLGADTQY
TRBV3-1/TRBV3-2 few ASSHPNSGILPGELF
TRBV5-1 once ASSSGQANTGELF
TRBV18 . ASSPSIIGNTIY
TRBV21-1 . ASSKGGDRHDTEAF
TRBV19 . ASSIPGQGRSGYT
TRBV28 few ASSFLRDSSYEQY
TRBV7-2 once ASSLLLSRTGGTNTEAF